This T cell receptor beta chain was found in a study of PD-1 blockade in classical Hodgkin lymphoma. The time point here: cycle 4 day 1 (C4D1), after 6 weeks of nivolumab. There was relapse after autologous stem cell transplantation in every patient, and there was variation in brentuximab vedotin exposure. Repertoires were generated with immunoSEQ multiplex PCR, while TCRdb's copy carries only in-frame clones and drops some. The sample yields tens of thousands of clones, roughly 90% seen once. The sample here was peripheral blood mononuclear cells (PBMCs), taken before the fourth cycle of nivolumab. The TCR sequence derives from a human donor with classical Hodgkin lymphoma.

CDR3 DNA sequence: TGTGCCAGCAGCTTAGTAACAGAAGAGACCCAGTACTTC. This codes for CASSLVTEETQYF. This sequence joins TRBV13 and TRBJ2-5; D gene unclear. V dropped 1 base and J dropped 3 bases, with 6 bases sitting between them. Germline V gives CDR1 PRHDT, CDR2 FYEKMQ (reference sequence). This CDR3 comprises 13 residues.